This is a list of T cell receptor beta chains from one sample in a study of identical twins. Each CDR3 protein is one row after TCRdb ran MiXCR on the 5' RACE reads. Seen here are around 290,000 distinct CDR3 sequences, roughly 9% observed once, and the top ten hold roughly 7%. These data also featured in a second study, about yellow fever vaccine responses in identical twins.

Sequencing was done on a sample of CD8+ T cells sorted from blood. These receptors came from a woman aged 18-35 years in good health. The CDR3 runs from the conserved cysteine through the conserved F or W. The D gene is left open where the match is weak. A clone size is listed for some rows: how often the clone was seen (once, few, many), or a class if it is expanded.

v_gene	j_gene	abundance	len	d_gene	CDR3aa	CDR3nt
TRBV29-1	TRBJ2-1	many	15	TRBD2	CSADGTSASYNEQFF	TGCAGCGCCGACGGGACTAGCGCCTCCTACAATGAGCAGTTCTTC
TRBV7-6	TRBJ1-5	many	15	NA	CASSLGGEFNQPQHF	TGTGCCAGCAGCTTAGGAGGGGAATTCAATCAGCCCCAGCATTTT
TRBV7-8	TRBJ1-2	few	14	NA	CASSPVVRNYGYTF	TGTGCCAGCAGCCCTGTAGTGCGTAACTATGGCTACACCTTC
TRBV7-8	TRBJ2-2	NA	14	NA	CASSLERNTGELFF	TGTGCCAGCAGCTTAGAGCGGAACACCGGGGAGCTGTTTTTT
TRBV24-1	TRBJ2-3	NA	16	TRBD2	CATSDPSGVSTDTQYF	TGTGCCACCAGTGATCCTAGCGGGGTTAGCACAGATACGCAGTATTTT
TRBV7-8	TRBJ1-6	many	15	NA	CASSGLWGGDSPLHF	TGTGCCAGCAGCGGTCTGTGGGGGGGAGATTCACCCCTCCACTTT
TRBV11-2	TRBJ2-7	many	13	NA	CASSRPESYEQYF	TGTGCCAGCAGCCGCCCGGAGTCCTACGAGCAGTACTTC
TRBV25-1	TRBJ2-7	NA	13	TRBD1	CASRGTATYEQYF	TGTGCCAGCCGTGGGACAGCGACCTACGAGCAGTACTTC
TRBV21-1	TRBJ2-3	NA	21	NA	CASSNWTGAGLAAVPPDTQYF	TGTGCCAGCAGCAATTGGACAGGAGCTGGACTAGCGGCTGTCCCCCCAGATACGCAGTATTTT
TRBV20-1	TRBJ2-3	few	15	TRBD2	CSARERAGHTDTQYF	TGCAGTGCTAGAGAGCGAGCGGGGCACACAGATACGCAGTATTTT
TRBV7-3	TRBJ2-7	NA	15	NA	CASSFHSGASYEQYF	TGTGCCAGCAGCTTTCACTCAGGGGCCTCCTACGAGCAGTACTTC
TRBV7-9	TRBJ1-1	NA	13	NA	CASSHGGNTEAFF	TGTGCCAGCAGCCATGGGGGGAACACTGAAGCTTTCTTT
TRBV28	TRBJ2-7	NA	13	NA	CASSFPGNYEQYF	TGTGCCAGCAGTTTTCCGGGGAACTACGAGCAGTACTTC
TRBV12-3/TRBV12-4	TRBJ2-3	many	15	TRBD2	CASTPTAGGKDTQYF	TGTGCCAGCACCCCCACAGCGGGGGGAAAAGATACGCAGTATTTT
TRBV3-1	TRBJ2-7	NA	17	TRBD1	CASSQGTGGSISYEQYF	TGTGCCAGCAGCCAAGGGACAGGGGGCTCTATATCCTACGAGCAGTACTTC
TRBV2	TRBJ2-7	NA	12	NA	CASSEGPYEQYF	TGTGCCAGCAGTGAAGGTCCCTACGAGCAGTACTTC
TRBV9	TRBJ2-2	few	17	TRBD2	CASSAGGGTPNTGELFF	TGTGCCAGCAGCGCCGGGGGGGGGACACCTAACACCGGGGAGCTGTTTTTT
TRBV20-1	TRBJ2-7	few	14	NA	CSARDSGPSYEQYF	TGCAGTGCTAGAGATTCAGGACCCTCCTACGAGCAGTACTTC
TRBV5-6	TRBJ2-5	few	16	NA	CASSLVGTRGAETQYF	TGTGCCAGCAGCTTGGTGGGGACACGAGGGGCCGAGACCCAGTACTTC
TRBV7-9	TRBJ1-5	few	12	TRBD1	CASSLGQDERVF	TGTGCCAGCAGCCTGGGACAGGACGAACGGGTTTTT
TRBV4-3	TRBJ2-3	many	18	NA	CASSQDNGNGASTDTQYF	TGCGCCAGCAGCCAAGATAATGGGAACGGAGCTAGCACAGATACGCAGTATTTT
TRBV5-1	TRBJ2-7	NA	13	NA	CASSSHGSYEQYF	TGCGCCAGCAGCTCCCACGGATCCTACGAGCAGTACTTC
TRBV20-1	TRBJ2-7	many	13	NA	CSASWRVTYEQYF	TGCAGTGCTAGCTGGAGGGTTACCTACGAGCAGTACTTC
TRBV6-5	TRBJ2-5	few	15	NA	CASSYRDLGQETQYF	TGTGCCAGCAGTTACAGGGACCTTGGGCAAGAGACCCAGTACTTC
TRBV7-9	TRBJ2-7	NA	13	TRBD1	CASIGTGAYEQYF	TGTGCCAGCATTGGGACAGGGGCCTACGAGCAGTACTTC
TRBV14	TRBJ2-2	NA	18	NA	CASSQSRVGHLYTGELFF	TGTGCCAGCAGCCAAAGTAGGGTTGGTCATCTTTACACCGGGGAGCTGTTTTTT
TRBV12-3/TRBV12-4	TRBJ2-7	few	13	NA	CASKQATRGEQYF	TGTGCCAGCAAGCAAGCCACCAGGGGCGAGCAGTACTTC
TRBV3-1	TRBJ1-1	NA	14	TRBD1	CASSWDRGYTEAFF	TGTGCCAGCAGTTGGGACAGGGGATACACTGAAGCTTTCTTT